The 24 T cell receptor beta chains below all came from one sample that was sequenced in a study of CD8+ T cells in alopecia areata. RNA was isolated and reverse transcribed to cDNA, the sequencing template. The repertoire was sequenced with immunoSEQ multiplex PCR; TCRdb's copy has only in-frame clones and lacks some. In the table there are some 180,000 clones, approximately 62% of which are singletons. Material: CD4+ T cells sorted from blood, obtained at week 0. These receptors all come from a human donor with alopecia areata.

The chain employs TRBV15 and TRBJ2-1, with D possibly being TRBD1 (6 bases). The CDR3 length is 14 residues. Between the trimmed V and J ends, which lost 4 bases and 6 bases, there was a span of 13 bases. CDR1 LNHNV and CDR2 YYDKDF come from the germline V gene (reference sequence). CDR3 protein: CATSTGTTPNEQFF. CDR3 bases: TGTGCCACCAGCACAGGGACAACTCCCAATGAGCAGTTCTTC.

As DNA, the CDR3 is TGTGCCTGGAGTTCCAGGGTACCAAACACTGAAGCTTTCTTT. It encodes CAWSSRVPNTEAFF. The gene calls are TRBV30 and TRBJ1-1, with a tentative D call TRBD1 (5 bases). V was cut by 2 bases and J by 2 bases, with 12 bases left in between. In germline, CDR1 is GTSNPN, CDR2 SVGIG (reference sequence). The CDR3 is 14 amino acids.

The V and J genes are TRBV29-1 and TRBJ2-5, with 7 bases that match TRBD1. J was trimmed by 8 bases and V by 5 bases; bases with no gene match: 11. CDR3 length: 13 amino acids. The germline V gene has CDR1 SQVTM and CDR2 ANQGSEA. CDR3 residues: CSVSPGTDGTQYF. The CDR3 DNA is TGCAGCGTTTCCCCCGGGACAGATGGAACCCAGTACTTC.

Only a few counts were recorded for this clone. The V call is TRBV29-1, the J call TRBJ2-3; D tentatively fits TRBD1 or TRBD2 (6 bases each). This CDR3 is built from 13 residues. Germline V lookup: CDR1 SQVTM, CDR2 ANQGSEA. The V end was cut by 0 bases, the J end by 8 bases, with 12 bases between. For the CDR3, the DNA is TGCAGCGTTGAAGATTTCAGGGGAGGTACGCAGTATTTT. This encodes CSVEDFRGGTQYF.

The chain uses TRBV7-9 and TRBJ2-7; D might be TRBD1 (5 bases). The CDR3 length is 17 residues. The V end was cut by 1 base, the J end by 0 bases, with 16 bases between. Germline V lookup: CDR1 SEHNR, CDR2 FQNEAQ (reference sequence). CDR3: CASSLVLSGRVSYEQYF. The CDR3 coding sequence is TGTGCCAGCAGCTTAGTTCTTTCCGGCAGGGTCTCCTACGAGCAGTACTTC.

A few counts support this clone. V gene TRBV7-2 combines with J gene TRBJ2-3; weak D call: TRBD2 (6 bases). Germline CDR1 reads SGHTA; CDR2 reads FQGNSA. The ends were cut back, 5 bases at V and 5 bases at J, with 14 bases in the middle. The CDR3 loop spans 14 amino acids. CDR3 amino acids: CASSPGTFQDTQYF. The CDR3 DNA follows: TGTGCCAGCAGCCCGGGGACTTTTCAAGATACGCAGTATTTT.

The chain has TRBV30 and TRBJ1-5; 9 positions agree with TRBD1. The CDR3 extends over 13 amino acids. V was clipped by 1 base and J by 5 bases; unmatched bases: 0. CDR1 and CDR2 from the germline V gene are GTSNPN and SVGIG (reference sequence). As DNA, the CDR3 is TGTGCCTGGAGTGACAGGGGGCATCAGCCCCAGCATTTT. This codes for CAWSDRGHQPQHF.

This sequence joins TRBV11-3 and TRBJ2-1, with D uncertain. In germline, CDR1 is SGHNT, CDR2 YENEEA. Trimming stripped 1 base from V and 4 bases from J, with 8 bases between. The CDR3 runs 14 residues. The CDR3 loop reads CASSLGLSYNEQFF. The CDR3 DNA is TGTGCCAGCAGCTTAGGCTTATCTTACAATGAGCAGTTCTTC.

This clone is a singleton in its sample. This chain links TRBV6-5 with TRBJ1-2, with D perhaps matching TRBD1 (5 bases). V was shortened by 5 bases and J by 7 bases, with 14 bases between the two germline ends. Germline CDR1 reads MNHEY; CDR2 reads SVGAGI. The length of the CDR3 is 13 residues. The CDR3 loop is CASSDQGYIGYTF. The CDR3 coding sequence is TGTGCCAGCAGTGACCAGGGTTACATTGGCTACACCTTC.

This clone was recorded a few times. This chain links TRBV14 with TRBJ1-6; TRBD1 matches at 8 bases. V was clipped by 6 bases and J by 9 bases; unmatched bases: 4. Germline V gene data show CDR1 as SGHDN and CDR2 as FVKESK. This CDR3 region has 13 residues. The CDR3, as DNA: TGTGCCAGCAGTCGGGACAGGCCTTCACCCCTCCACTTT. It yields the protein CASSRDRPSPLHF.

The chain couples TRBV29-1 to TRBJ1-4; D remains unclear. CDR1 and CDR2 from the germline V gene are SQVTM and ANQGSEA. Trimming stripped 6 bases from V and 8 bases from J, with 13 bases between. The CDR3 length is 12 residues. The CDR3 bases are TGCAGCGTGATCCAGGCTGGGGAAAAACTGTTTTTT. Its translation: CSVIQAGEKLFF.

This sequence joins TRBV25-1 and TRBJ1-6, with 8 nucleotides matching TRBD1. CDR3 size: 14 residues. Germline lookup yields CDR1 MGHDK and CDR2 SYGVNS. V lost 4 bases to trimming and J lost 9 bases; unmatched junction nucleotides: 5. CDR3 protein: CASSVTGEGSPLHF. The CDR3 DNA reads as TGTGCCAGCAGTGTGACAGGGGAGGGTTCACCCCTCCACTTT. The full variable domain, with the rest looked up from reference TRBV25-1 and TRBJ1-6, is EADIYQTPRYLVIGTGKKITLECSQTMGHDKMYWYQQDPGMELHLIHYSYGVNSTEKGDLSSESTVSRIRTEHFPLTLESARPSHTSQYLCASSVTGEGSPLHFGNGTRLTVT.

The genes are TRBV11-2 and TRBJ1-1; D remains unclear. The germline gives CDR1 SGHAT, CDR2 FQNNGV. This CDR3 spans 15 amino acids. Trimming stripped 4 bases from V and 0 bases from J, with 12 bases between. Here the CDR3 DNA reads TGTGCCAGCAGCTCTTTAGACTACTTGAACACTGAAGCTTTCTTT. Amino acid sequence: CASSSLDYLNTEAFF.

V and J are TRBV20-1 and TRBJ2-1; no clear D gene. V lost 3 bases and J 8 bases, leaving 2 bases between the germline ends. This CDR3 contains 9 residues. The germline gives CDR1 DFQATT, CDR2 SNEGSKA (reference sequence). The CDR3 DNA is TGCAGTGCTAGCGATGAGCAGTTCTTC. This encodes CSASDEQFF.

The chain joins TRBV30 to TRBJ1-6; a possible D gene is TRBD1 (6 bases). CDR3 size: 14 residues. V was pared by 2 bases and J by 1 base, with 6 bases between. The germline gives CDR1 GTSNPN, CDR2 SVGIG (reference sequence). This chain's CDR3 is CAWSQGSYNSPLHF. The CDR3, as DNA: TGTGCCTGGAGTCAGGGGTCCTATAATTCACCCCTCCACTTT.

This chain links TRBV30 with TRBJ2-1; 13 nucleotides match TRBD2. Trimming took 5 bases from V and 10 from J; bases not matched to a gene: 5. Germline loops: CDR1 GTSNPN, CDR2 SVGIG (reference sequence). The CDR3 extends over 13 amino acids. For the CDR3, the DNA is TGTGCCTGGGCCGGGACTAGCGGGGCCGAGCAGTTCTTC. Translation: CAWAGTSGAEQFF.

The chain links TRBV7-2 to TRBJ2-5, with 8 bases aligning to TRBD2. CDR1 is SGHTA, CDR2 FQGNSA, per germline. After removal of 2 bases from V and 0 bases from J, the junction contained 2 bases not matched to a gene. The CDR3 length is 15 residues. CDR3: CASSLLAGNQETQYF. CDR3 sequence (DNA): TGTGCCAGCAGCTTATTAGCGGGAAACCAAGAGACCCAGTACTTC.

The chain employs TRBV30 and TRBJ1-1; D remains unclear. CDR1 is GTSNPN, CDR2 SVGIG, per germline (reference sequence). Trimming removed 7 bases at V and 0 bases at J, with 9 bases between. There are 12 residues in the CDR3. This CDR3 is CALARLNTEAFF. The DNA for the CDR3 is TGTGCCTTGGCCCGATTGAACACTGAAGCTTTCTTT.

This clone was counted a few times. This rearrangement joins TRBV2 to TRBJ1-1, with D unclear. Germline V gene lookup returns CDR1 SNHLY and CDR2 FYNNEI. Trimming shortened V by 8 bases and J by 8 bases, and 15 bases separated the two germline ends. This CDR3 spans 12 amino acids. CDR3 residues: CASEIEGREAFF. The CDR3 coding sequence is TGTGCCAGCGAGATTGAAGGACGGGAAGCTTTCTTT.

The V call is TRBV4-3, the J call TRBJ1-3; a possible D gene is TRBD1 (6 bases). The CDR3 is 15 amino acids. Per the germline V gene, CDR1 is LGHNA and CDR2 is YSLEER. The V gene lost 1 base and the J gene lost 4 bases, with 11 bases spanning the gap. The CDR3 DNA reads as TGCGCCAGCAGCCAAGTGGGGGGCGGAGGAAACACCATATATTTT. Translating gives CASSQVGGGGNTIYF.

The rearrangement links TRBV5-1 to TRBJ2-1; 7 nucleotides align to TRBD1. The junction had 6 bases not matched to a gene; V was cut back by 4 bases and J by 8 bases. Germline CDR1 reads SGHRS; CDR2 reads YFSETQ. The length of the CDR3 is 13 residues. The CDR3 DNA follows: TGCGCCAGCAGCGAGCAACAGGGGCATGAGCAGTTCTTC. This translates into CASSEQQGHEQFF.

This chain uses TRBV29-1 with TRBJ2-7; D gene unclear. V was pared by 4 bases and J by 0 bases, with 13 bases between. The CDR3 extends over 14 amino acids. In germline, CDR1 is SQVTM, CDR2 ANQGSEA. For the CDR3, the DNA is TGCAGCGTTGTTCACCAGACAAGCTCCTACGAGCAGTACTTC. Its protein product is CSVVHQTSSYEQYF.

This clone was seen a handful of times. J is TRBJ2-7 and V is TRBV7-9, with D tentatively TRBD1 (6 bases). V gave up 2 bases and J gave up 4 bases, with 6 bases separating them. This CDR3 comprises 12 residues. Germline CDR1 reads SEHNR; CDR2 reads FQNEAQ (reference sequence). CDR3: CASSLQGYEQYF. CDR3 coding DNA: TGTGCCAGCAGCTTACAGGGGTACGAGCAGTACTTC.

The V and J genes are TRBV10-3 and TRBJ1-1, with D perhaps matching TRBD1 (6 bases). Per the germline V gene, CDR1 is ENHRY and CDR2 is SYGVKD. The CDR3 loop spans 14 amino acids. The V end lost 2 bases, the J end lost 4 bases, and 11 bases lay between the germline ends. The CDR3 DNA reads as TGTGCCATCAGTGAGGTCCAGGGGACCACTGAAGCTTTCTTT. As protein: CAISEVQGTTEAFF.